What follows are 29 T cell receptor beta chains derived from one specimen sequenced in a study of cytomegalovirus exposure and HLA in healthy donors. PCR used 60 Vbeta primers and 13 Jbeta primers. Produced via immunoSEQ multiplex PCR; TCRdb's table is partial and in-frame only. The profile shows 100,000 to 150,000 clones, about 84% of them singletons. What was sequenced was PBMCs. Receptor source: a young man in good health and CMV-seropositive.

The rearrangement uses TRBV19 and TRBJ2-1; 7 bases match TRBD2. V lost 3 bases and J lost 3; bases outside the gene matches: 5. This CDR3 contains 15 residues. CDR1 and CDR2 from the germline V gene are LNHDA and SQIVND (reference sequence). Written as DNA, the CDR3 is TGTGCCAGTAGTATTACGGGAGGACTCTACAATGAGCAGTTCTTC. It translates to CASSITGGLYNEQFF.

V gene TRBV5-6 combines with J gene TRBJ2-5; the D gene is possibly TRBD1 (5 bases). The DNA end lines up better with TRBJ2-7; the J call may be wrong. Germline CDR1 and CDR2: SGHDT and YYEEEE. The CDR3 extends over 13 amino acids. This CDR3 is CASSQTDTYEQYF. In nucleotides, the CDR3 is TGTGCCAGCAGTCAGACGGACACCTACGAGCAGTACTTC.

Only a few counts were recorded for this clone. The V and J genes are TRBV6-6 and TRBJ2-7; a possible D gene is TRBD1 (5 bases). Germline lookup yields CDR1 MNHNY and CDR2 SVGAGI (reference sequence). The germline V and J ends were trimmed by 7 bases and 2 bases, with 18 bases remaining between them. This CDR3 is 15 amino acids long. The CDR3 DNA sequence: TGTGCCAGCAATTCTTTTAGGGGTGCTACCTACGAGCAGTACTTC. Protein product: CASNSFRGATYEQYF.

The chain links TRBV2 to TRBJ2-6, with 7 bases aligning to TRBD2. Unmatched junction bases numbered 11, after V lost 6 bases and J lost 0 bases. This CDR3 has 18 residues. Germline CDR1 and CDR2: SNHLY and FYNNEI. The CDR3 here is CASRIRTSGSSGANVLTF. The CDR3, as DNA: TGTGCCAGCAGGATAAGGACTAGTGGGTCCTCTGGGGCCAACGTCCTGACTTTC.

This chain joins TRBV6-5 and TRBJ1-1; a possible D gene is TRBD1 (6 bases). Germline V CDR1 and CDR2: MNHEY, SVGAGI. The CDR3 contains 14 residues. The germline V and J ends were trimmed by 2 bases and 6 bases, with 13 bases remaining between them. CDR3 nucleotide sequence: TGTGCCAGCAGTTACCGAATCCCAGGGGCTGAAGCTTTCTTT. Translation gives CASSYRIPGAEAFF.

The CDR3 nucleotides are TGTGCCAGCAGCTCCAGAACAGGGGCCGGGGTAGTGGAGCAGTTCTTC. Its translation: CASSSRTGAGVVEQFF. The chain combines TRBV7-9 with TRBJ2-1; TRBD1 matches at 7 bases. The V gene's germline CDR1 is SEHNR and CDR2 FQNEAQ (reference sequence). Trimming at V came to 4 bases and at J to 10 bases, leaving 16 bases not matched to a gene. The length of the CDR3 is 16 residues.

This clone was seen only a few times. V usage is TRBV6-4 and J usage is TRBJ2-3; D possibly corresponds to TRBD1 (5 bases). V lost 3 bases and J 4 bases, leaving 11 bases between the germline ends. Germline V lookup: CDR1 MRHNA, CDR2 SNTAGT. The CDR3 sequence is 14 residues long. The CDR3 protein is CASSEGRQPDTQYF. Here the CDR3 DNA reads TGTGCCAGCAGTGAAGGCCGACAGCCAGATACGCAGTATTTT.

The genes are TRBV10-3 and TRBJ2-2, with 7 bases matching TRBD2. CDR1 ENHRY and CDR2 SYGVKD come from the germline V gene. Trimming cost V 6 bases and J 5 bases; bases outside gene matches: 15. This CDR3 is 17 amino acids long. CDR3 nucleotides: TGTGCCATCAGCCCCTTTAGCAGCGGGGTGCGGACCGGGGAGCTGTTTTTT. This gives the protein CAISPFSSGVRTGELFF.

The rearrangement joins TRBV6-5 to TRBJ1-1, with D maybe TRBD1 (5 bases). Deletions cut 0 bases from V and 4 bases from J, with 9 bases between. Germline lookup yields CDR1 MNHEY and CDR2 SVGAGI. The CDR3 extends over 14 amino acids. CDR3 loop: CASSYSTDVTEAFF. The CDR3 DNA sequence: TGTGCCAGCAGTTACTCGACAGATGTCACTGAAGCTTTCTTT.

The chain joins TRBV11-2 to TRBJ2-7, with D hard to call. The germline CDR1 and CDR2 sequences are SGHAT and FQNNGV. V was trimmed by 1 base and J by 10 bases, leaving 5 bases between them. The CDR3 loop spans 10 amino acids. CDR3 sequence: CASSLGTQYF. CDR3 bases: TGTGCCAGCAGCTTAGGAACACAGTACTTC.

V usage is TRBV30 and J usage is TRBJ1-1, with D unresolved. This CDR3 region has 15 residues. With 3 bases removed from V and 5 bases from J, the gap between germline ends came to 19 bases. Germline CDR1 and CDR2: GTSNPN and SVGIG (reference sequence). The CDR3 nucleotides read TGTGCCTGGAGGACCGACACTTTCCCGGGGACTGAAGCTTTCTTT. Translating it yields CAWRTDTFPGTEAFF.

The gene calls are TRBV5-6 and TRBJ1-5; perhaps TRBD1 as D (5 bases). Germline V lookup: CDR1 SGHDT, CDR2 YYEEEE. CDR3 size: 15 residues. V was cut by 4 bases and J by 0 bases, with 11 bases left in between. The CDR3 DNA is TGTGCCAGCAGCCGGGGGTTGGATAGCAATCAGCCCCAGCATTTT. Protein: CASSRGLDSNQPQHF. The full variable domain, completed using reference TRBV5-6 and TRBJ1-5, is DAGVTQSPTHLIKTRGQQVTLRCSPKSGHDTVSWYQQALGQGPQFIFQYYEEEERQRGNFPDRFSGHQFPNYSSELNVNALLLGDSALYLCASSRGLDSNQPQHFGDGTRLSIL.

The rearrangement links TRBV7-2 to TRBJ2-1; 10 bases are shared with TRBD2. Germline V gives CDR1 SGHTA, CDR2 FQGNSA. V shed 2 bases and J 13 bases; nucleotides not matched to a gene: 8. CDR3 length: 14 amino acids. CDR3 DNA: TGTGCCAGCAGCTTATATCGAGCTAGCGGGAGTCAGTTCTTC. It codes for CASSLYRASGSQFF.

V is TRBV13 and J is TRBJ1-1; a weak D match, TRBD1 (5 bases). Per the germline V gene, CDR1 is PRHDT and CDR2 is FYEKMQ (reference sequence). V lost 3 bases to trimming and J lost 0 bases, with 11 bases between them. The CDR3 consists of 15 residues. CDR3: CASSFDSLMNTEAFF. CDR3 DNA sequence: TGTGCCAGCAGCTTCGACAGCCTTATGAACACTGAAGCTTTCTTT. Full variable domain (outside the CDR3, taken from reference TRBV13 and TRBJ1-1): AAGVIQSPRHLIKEKRETATLKCYPIPRHDTVYWYQQGPGQDPQFLISFYEKMQSDKGSIPDRFSAQQFSDYHSELNMSSLELGDSALYFCASSFDSLMNTEAFFGQGTRLTVV.

A word on this clone: The germline gene is not matched at one end of the junction; a read error may be the cause. CDR3: CASSQAADRDTHYEQYF. In nucleotides, the CDR3 is TGCGCCAGCAGTCAAGCCGCGGACAGGGACACACACTACGAGCAGTACTTC. The chain joins TRBV4-3 to TRBJ2-7, with 8 bases aligning to TRBD1. Germline V gene sequence: CDR1 LGHNA, CDR2 YSLEER. The length of the CDR3 is 17 residues.

This chain uses TRBV5-1 with TRBJ2-7, with 7 bases aligning to TRBD1. CDR1 is SGHRS, CDR2 YFSETQ, per germline. The CDR3 consists of 15 residues. Germline trimming cut 1 base from V and 1 base from J; bases unmatched to any gene: 5. The CDR3 DNA reads as TGCGCCAGCAGCTTGTGGGGACAGTCATCCTACGAGCAGTACTTC. Protein sequence: CASSLWGQSSYEQYF.

CDR3 sequence reads: CASSQDWGTITDTQYF. CDR3 in DNA: TGTGCCAGCAGCCAAGATTGGGGGACTATCACAGATACGCAGTATTTT. The V call is TRBV4-2, the J call TRBJ2-3; 7 nucleotides agree with TRBD2. The CDR3 runs to 16 residues. Trimming removed 0 bases from V and 2 bases from J; junction bases left unmatched: 5. Per germline, CDR1 LGHNA and CDR2 YNFKEQ.

The rearrangement uses TRBV7-9 and TRBJ2-3, with 9 bases that match TRBD2. V lost 1 base, J lost 5 bases, and 7 bases stayed unmatched. The germline V gene has CDR1 SEHNR and CDR2 FQNEAQ (reference sequence). The CDR3 consists of 16 residues. CDR3 loop: CASSLEAGGFGDTQYF. DNA for the CDR3: TGTGCCAGCAGCTTAGAGGCGGGAGGGTTCGGAGATACGCAGTATTTT.

This clone was found a few times. V and J are TRBV2 and TRBJ2-2; the match to TRBD2 covers 10 bases. V shed 8 bases, J shed 6 bases, and the junction held 9 bases outside the gene matches. This CDR3 spans 15 amino acids. Per the germline V gene, CDR1 is SNHLY and CDR2 is FYNNEI. This CDR3 reads CASQNLAGVPGELFF. CDR3 sequence (DNA): TGTGCCAGCCAAAACCTAGCGGGAGTCCCCGGGGAGCTGTTTTTT.

In this sample, this clone turned up a few times. The CDR3 loop reads CASSLTGTGSNEQFF. The CDR3 region has the DNA TGCGCCAGCAGTCTTACGGGGACAGGGAGCAATGAGCAGTTCTTC. The chain employs TRBV10-2 and TRBJ2-1; 9 positions agree with TRBD1. The CDR3 length is 15 residues. The germline gives CDR1 WSHSY, CDR2 SAAADI. Germline trimming cut 5 bases from V and 6 bases from J; bases unmatched to any gene: 8.

This clone was found a few times. The V gene is TRBV9, the J gene TRBJ1-5; the match to TRBD1 covers 9 bases. CDR3 size: 14 residues. V was clipped by 4 bases and J by 4 bases; unmatched bases: 3. The germline gives CDR1 SGDLS, CDR2 YYNGEE. CDR3 in DNA: TGTGCCAGCAGCCCGGACAGGGGAAATCAGCCCCAGCATTTT. As protein: CASSPDRGNQPQHF.

This clone was observed a few times. The V and J genes are TRBV2 and TRBJ2-2, with 7 bases that match TRBD1. Per the germline V gene, CDR1 is SNHLY and CDR2 is FYNNEI. J lost 5 bases, V lost 8 bases, and 8 bases had no gene match. This CDR3 comprises 14 residues. Here the CDR3 DNA reads TGTGCCAGCGGACGACAGGGTAGTACCGGGGAGCTGTTTTTT. Translated, it gives CASGRQGSTGELFF.

CDR3 protein: CASSVSNQFNEKLFF. CDR3 nucleotide sequence: TGTGCCAGCAGCGTTTCAAATCAGTTTAATGAAAAACTGTTTTTT. The rearrangement joins TRBV4-2 to TRBJ1-4; D gene ambiguous. V lost 5 bases and J 4 bases, leaving 14 bases between the germline ends. This CDR3 comprises 15 residues. Germline V gene sequence: CDR1 LGHNA, CDR2 YNFKEQ.

The chain joins TRBV30 to TRBJ1-1; no reliable D call. Germline CDR1 and CDR2: GTSNPN and SVGIG (reference sequence). Deletions cut 4 bases from V and 1 base from J, with 10 bases between. This CDR3 region has 13 residues. The DNA of the CDR3 is TGTGCCTGGAAAAACACAGCGAACACTGAAGCTTTCTTT. Encoded protein: CAWKNTANTEAFF.

This clone was detected a few times. This sequence joins TRBV5-5 and TRBJ1-4; possible D gene TRBD1, 5 bases. The CDR3 consists of 14 residues. Per germline, CDR1 SGHKS and CDR2 YYEKEE (reference sequence). V lost 4 bases and J lost 8, with 15 bases in between. DNA for the CDR3: TGTGCCAGCAGCGGAGGGACTTTCGGGGAAAAACTGTTTTTT. Translating it yields CASSGGTFGEKLFF.

The chain is built from TRBV7-9 and TRBJ2-3; possibly TRBD2 for D (5 bases). Germline V CDR1 and CDR2: SEHNR, FQNEAQ (reference sequence). This CDR3 spans 15 amino acids. Deletions cut 3 bases from V and 1 base from J, with 11 bases between. The CDR3 DNA is TGTGCCAGCAGCTTGGTGGAGCGGCGCACAGATACGCAGTATTTT. Its protein is CASSLVERRTDTQYF.

This clone was detected only once. The chain joins TRBV18 to TRBJ1-2; TRBD1 matches 7 bases. The CDR3 consists of 14 residues. Germline CDR1 is KGHSH and CDR2 is LQKENI. The junction had 5 bases not matched to a gene; V was cut back by 3 bases and J by 4 bases. This CDR3 is CASSPAGTAYGYTF. The DNA for the CDR3 is TGTGCCAGCTCACCCGCCGGGACAGCCTATGGCTACACCTTC.

The table lists this clone with a few counts. V and J are TRBV6-1 and TRBJ2-2; TRBD1 aligns across 7 bases. This CDR3 region has 14 residues. The ends lost 6 bases at V and 3 bases at J; junction bases unmatched: 4. CDR1 and CDR2 (germline): MNHNS, SASEGT. DNA for the CDR3: TGTGCCAGCAGGATAACAGGGGACACCGGGGAGCTGTTTTTT. Translation gives CASRITGDTGELFF.

The chain is built from TRBV19 and TRBJ2-7, with 10 bases lining up with TRBD1. J gave up 0 bases and V 3 bases, and 11 bases lay outside the gene matches. This CDR3 contains 18 residues. Germline CDR1 reads LNHDA; CDR2 reads SQIVND (reference sequence). The DNA for the CDR3 is TGTGCCAGTAGTATTTGGGCGTGGAGGGACAGGGGCTCCTACGAGCAGTACTTC. Protein product: CASSIWAWRDRGSYEQYF.